Below are 9 T cell receptor beta chains sequenced from a single sample in a study of shared clonotypes between healthy human individuals. TCRdb's copy holds only in-frame clones and misses some; the assay was immunoSEQ multiplex PCR. The sample holds 2 million to 2.5 million clones, under 97% seen once. Specimen: naive CD4+ T cells sorted from blood. Subset denoted: CD45RA+ positively selected. The receptor set was obtained from a young man in good health.

The chain links TRBV6-1 to TRBJ1-2, with D perhaps TRBD1 (5 bases). CDR1 MNHNS and CDR2 SASEGT come from the germline V gene. The CDR3 is made up of 13 amino acids. Trimming stripped 7 bases from V and 8 bases from J, with 17 bases between. The chain's CDR3 is CASTRFRELGYTF. CDR3 DNA: TGTGCCAGCACGAGGTTCAGGGAGCTCGGCTACACCTTC.

This clone was picked up one time. V is TRBV30 and J is TRBJ2-5; 7 nucleotides match TRBD1. V was clipped by 5 bases and J by 5 bases; unmatched bases: 5. The CDR3 has 12 amino acids. In germline, CDR1 is GTSNPN, CDR2 SVGIG (reference sequence). The CDR3 sequence is CAWDRVRETQYF. The CDR3, as DNA: TGTGCCTGGGACAGGGTCCGGGAGACCCAGTACTTC.

V gene TRBV5-1 combines with J gene TRBJ2-5, with no clear D. The CDR3 extends over 15 amino acids. The V gene lost 7 bases and the J gene lost 1 base, with 17 bases spanning the gap. The germline CDR1 and CDR2 sequences are SGHRS and YFSETQ. This CDR3 is CASFPSGGVQETQYF. The CDR3 DNA sequence: TGCGCCAGCTTTCCTTCGGGTGGGGTCCAAGAGACCCAGTACTTC.

This clone was recorded once. This chain links TRBV7-9 with TRBJ1-4; 8 positions agree with TRBD1. Per the germline V gene, CDR1 is SEHNR and CDR2 is FQNEAQ (reference sequence). The J segment lost 3 bases and the V segment lost 2 bases, leaving 5 bases of the junction unmatched. The CDR3 is 16 amino acids. The CDR3 protein is CASSLTTGGANEKLFF. CDR3 nucleotides: TGTGCCAGCAGCTTAACCACAGGGGGTGCTAATGAAAAACTGTTTTTT.

This clone appeared once. V is TRBV6-1 and J is TRBJ2-4; 7 nucleotides agree with TRBD2. Per the germline V gene, CDR1 is MNHNS and CDR2 is SASEGT. V was pared by 3 bases and J by 1 base, with 6 bases of the junction left unmatched. CDR3 length equals 16 residues. The chain's CDR3 is CASSDSPGGAKNIQYF. The CDR3 coding sequence is TGTGCCAGCAGTGATTCCCCCGGGGGGGCCAAAAACATTCAGTACTTC.

The J gene is TRBJ1-2, the V gene TRBV7-9; D not resolved. Trimming took off 1 base at V and 5 bases at J, with 11 bases between the two ends. The CDR3 consists of 14 residues. CDR1 SEHNR and CDR2 FQNEAQ come from the germline V gene (reference sequence). CDR3 DNA sequence: TGTGCCAGCAGCTTAGAAGTCCCCGGGTATGGCTACACCTTC. It specifies CASSLEVPGYGYTF.

V gene TRBV7-9 combines with J gene TRBJ2-7; TRBD2 matches at 8 bases. Germline values: CDR1 SEHNR, CDR2 FQNEAQ (reference sequence). This CDR3 spans 15 amino acids. After removal of 5 bases from V and 4 bases from J, the junction contained 10 bases not matched to a gene. CDR3 protein: CASSLPSGGLYEQYF. Written as DNA, the CDR3 is TGTGCCAGCAGCCTACCGAGCGGGGGTTTGTACGAGCAGTACTTC.

The J gene is TRBJ1-2, the V gene TRBV10-3; D is unresolved. Germline loops: CDR1 ENHRY, CDR2 SYGVKD. This CDR3 contains 14 residues. Trimming pared 4 bases from V and 5 bases from J, leaving 14 bases between. This CDR3 is CAISGLESLYGYTF. As DNA, the CDR3 is TGTGCCATCAGTGGGTTGGAGTCCCTTTATGGCTACACCTTC.

CDR3 in DNA: TGCGCCAGCAGCCAACGGTCGGACGTTGGCTACACCTTC. Translation: CASSQRSDVGYTF. The rearrangement uses TRBV4-1 and TRBJ1-2, with D unclear. Trimming pared 2 bases from V and 7 bases from J, leaving 11 bases between. Germline values: CDR1 MGHRA, CDR2 YSYEKL. The CDR3 totals 13 residues.